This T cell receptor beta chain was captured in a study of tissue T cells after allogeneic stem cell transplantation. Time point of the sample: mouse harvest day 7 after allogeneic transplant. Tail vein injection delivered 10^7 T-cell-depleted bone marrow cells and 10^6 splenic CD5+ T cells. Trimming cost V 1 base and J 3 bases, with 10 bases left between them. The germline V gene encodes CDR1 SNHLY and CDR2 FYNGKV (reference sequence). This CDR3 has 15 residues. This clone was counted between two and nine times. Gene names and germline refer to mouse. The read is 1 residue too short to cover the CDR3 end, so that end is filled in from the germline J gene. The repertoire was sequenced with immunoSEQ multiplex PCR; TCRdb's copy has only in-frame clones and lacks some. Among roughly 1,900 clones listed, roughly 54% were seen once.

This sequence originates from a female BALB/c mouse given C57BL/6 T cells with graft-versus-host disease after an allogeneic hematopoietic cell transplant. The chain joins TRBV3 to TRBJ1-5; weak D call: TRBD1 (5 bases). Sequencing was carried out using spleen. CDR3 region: CASSLGRGANQAPLF. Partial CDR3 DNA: TGTGCCAGCAGCTTAGGAAGGGGAGCCAACCAGGCTCCGCTT.